A single sample is the source of the 27 T cell receptor beta chains below, sequenced in a study of T-cell reconstitution after alpha-beta-depleted transplantation in children. Unique molecular identifiers were incorporated into the prepared TCRbeta library. TCRdb independently ran MiXCR on the PCR reads; one entry per CDR3 protein. The data contain hundreds of thousands of distinct CDR3 sequences, 13% of them seen just once; the ten biggest clones take up about 2.2%. The sample in question was PBMCs, mostly from graft donor cells, obtained 360 days after TCRalphabeta/CD19-depleted stem cell transplant. These receptors were obtained from a male patient aged 10 to 17 who had a stem cell transplant for acute myeloid leukemia, so the T cells may come from the graft donor.

The rearrangement uses TRBV11-3 and TRBJ2-7; no firm D call. CDR3 length: 13 amino acids. Germline-derived CDR1 and CDR2 are SGHNT and YENEEA. Trimming pared 3 bases from V and 5 bases from J, leaving 11 bases between. The CDR3 loop reads CASSFRAEHEQYF. CDR3 DNA: TGTGCCAGCAGCTTTCGGGCGGAACACGAGCAGTACTTC.

This clonotype has a handful of counts. The gene calls are TRBV20-1 and TRBJ2-3; 9 nucleotides align to TRBD2. Germline V gene data show CDR1 as DFQATT and CDR2 as SNEGSKA (reference sequence). The V gene end was trimmed by 5 bases and the J gene end by 4 bases; junction bases not matched to a gene: 16. This CDR3 is 17 amino acids long. The CDR3 DNA reads TGCAGTGCTTCCCAGCTGACTAGCGGAAAGGCCGCAGATACGCAGTATTTT. Translated: CSASQLTSGKAADTQYF.

This clonotype was seen only a few times. The chain is built from TRBV12-3 or TRBV12-4 and TRBJ1-2, with D perhaps matching TRBD1 (5 bases). The germline V and J ends were trimmed by 1 base and 2 bases, with 17 bases remaining between them. CDR3 size: 17 residues. CDR3 sequence (DNA): TGTGCCAGCAGTTTAGATTTAATGAGGGGAAGAAACTATGGCTACACCTTC. Residues: CASSLDLMRGRNYGYTF.

This chain links TRBV29-1 with TRBJ2-3, with 10 bases that match TRBD1. The junction had 5 bases not matched to a gene; V was cut back by 1 base and J by 4 bases. Looked up from germline, CDR1 is SQVTM and CDR2 is ANQGSEA. This CDR3 region has 15 residues. As DNA, the CDR3 is TGCAGCGTTGAAGGGGGACAGGGGTTCTCAGATACGCAGTATTTT. Translation gives CSVEGGQGFSDTQYF.

This clonotype was detected a few times. The chain is built from TRBV20-1 and TRBJ2-1, with 12 bases matching TRBD2. CDR3 length: 14 residues. Per the germline V gene, CDR1 is DFQATT and CDR2 is SNEGSKA (reference sequence). V lost 3 bases, J lost 10 bases, and 7 bases stayed unmatched. The CDR3 DNA sequence: TGCAGTGCTAGGCGGACTAGCGGGAAATTAGAGCAGTTCTTC. Amino acids: CSARRTSGKLEQFF.

This sequence joins TRBV28 and TRBJ1-6; D gene ambiguous. V was pared by 2 bases and J by 12 bases, with 8 bases between. Germline V gene lookup returns CDR1 MDHEN and CDR2 SYDVKM. CDR3 length: 12 amino acids. CDR3 nucleotide sequence: TGTGCCAGCAGTTTACCCATGGAACCCCTCCACTTT. Its translation: CASSLPMEPLHF.

The gene calls are TRBV28 and TRBJ2-6, with 10 bases lining up with TRBD2. This CDR3 is built from 23 residues. V lost 3 bases and J lost 0; bases outside the gene matches: 20. Germline V gives CDR1 MDHEN, CDR2 SYDVKM. CDR3 in DNA: TGTGCCAGCAGTTTCGGAAGACCCTGGAAGATGACTAGCGGGCACTCTGGGGCCAACGTCCTGACTTTC. This translates into CASSFGRPWKMTSGHSGANVLTF.

This chain uses TRBV7-6 with TRBJ2-1; possible D gene TRBD2, 6 bases. CDR3 size: 17 residues. Trimming cost V 5 bases and J 0 bases, with 17 bases left between them. Germline lookup yields CDR1 SGHVS and CDR2 FNYEAQ. CDR3 amino acids: CASSPGGLQSSYNEQFF. The DNA of the CDR3 is TGTGCCAGCAGCCCTGGGGGACTCCAAAGCTCCTACAATGAGCAGTTCTTC. The full variable domain, its missing parts supplied by reference TRBV7-6 and TRBJ2-1, is GAGVSQSPRYKVTKRGQDVALRCDPISGHVSLYWYRQALGQGPEFLTYFNYEAQQDKSGLPNDRFSAERPEGSISTLTIQRTEQRDSAMYRCASSPGGLQSSYNEQFFGPGTRLTVL.

This chain joins TRBV29-1 and TRBJ2-1, with TRBD2 identical over 9 bases. The ends lost 0 bases at V and 7 bases at J; junction bases unmatched: 7. The CDR3 is 15 amino acids. Germline V CDR1 and CDR2: SQVTM, ANQGSEA. CDR3 nucleotide sequence: TGCAGCGTTGAAGATCGGCTAGCGGGGCTTAATGAGCAGTTCTTC. Its protein is CSVEDRLAGLNEQFF.

A few counts support this clonotype. The rearrangement uses TRBV7-2 and TRBJ2-3, with 12 bases fitting TRBD2. Unmatched junction bases numbered 4, after V lost 2 bases and J lost 10 bases. Germline V gene lookup returns CDR1 SGHTA and CDR2 FQGNSA. This CDR3 is built from 14 residues. The CDR3 is CASSLRLAGDSQYF. CDR3 coding DNA: TGTGCCAGCAGCTTACGACTAGCGGGAGACTCGCAGTATTTT.

V gene TRBV7-2 combines with J gene TRBJ2-1; 13 nucleotides agree with TRBD2. Per germline, CDR1 SGHTA and CDR2 FQGNSA. This CDR3 comprises 16 residues. Trimming took 4 bases from V and 3 from J; bases not matched to a gene: 3. CDR3 nucleotides: TGTGCCAGCAGCTCTTGGACTAGCGGGGGCTACAATGAGCAGTTCTTC. Its protein product is CASSSWTSGGYNEQFF. The full variable domain, rest sourced from reference TRBV7-2 and TRBJ2-1, is GAGVSQSPSNKVTEKGKDVELRCDPISGHTALYWYRQSLGQGLEFLIYFQGNSAPDKSGLPSDRFSAERTGGSVSTLTIQRTQQEDSAVYLCASSSWTSGGYNEQFFGPGTRLTVL.

This chain connects TRBV12-3 or TRBV12-4 to TRBJ1-5; D may be TRBD1 (6 bases). The length of the CDR3 is 14 residues. V was clipped by 4 bases and J by 6 bases, with 13 bases between them. CDR3 loop: CASSSGDVGQPQHF. The CDR3 DNA follows: TGTGCCAGCAGTTCAGGGGACGTGGGTCAGCCCCAGCATTTT.

V and J are TRBV12-3 or TRBV12-4 and TRBJ1-2; 7 bases fit TRBD1. V lost 6 bases to trimming and J lost 8 bases; unmatched junction nucleotides: 21. This CDR3 contains 17 residues. The CDR3 DNA is TGTGCCAGCAGCCAAGCGGGGACAGCTCGTAGCCGTGGAGGCTACACCTTC. It encodes CASSQAGTARSRGGYTF.

This clonotype came up a few times. The gene calls are TRBV15 and TRBJ2-1, with 12 bases fitting TRBD1. Germline V gene sequence: CDR1 LNHNV, CDR2 YYDKDF (reference sequence). V shed 0 bases and J 6 bases; nucleotides not matched to a gene: 6. The CDR3 has 17 residues. The CDR3 DNA reads TGTGCCACCAGCAGAGATGTCGGGACAGGGGGCCGCAATGAGCAGTTCTTC. Translation: CATSRDVGTGGRNEQFF.

Ten or more counts support this clonotype. The chain links TRBV5-1 to TRBJ2-1, with 11 bases matching TRBD2. CDR3 length: 17 residues. Germline CDR1 and CDR2: SGHRS and YFSETQ. J lost 0 bases, V lost 4 bases, and 6 bases had no gene match. CDR3: CASSLASGGTSYNEQFF. The CDR3 DNA reads as TGCGCCAGCAGCCTGGCTAGCGGGGGGACCTCCTACAATGAGCAGTTCTTC.

Ten or more counts support this clonotype. V is TRBV28 and J is TRBJ2-7, with 10 bases aligning to TRBD2. Germline V gene sequence: CDR1 MDHEN, CDR2 SYDVKM. The J segment lost 6 bases and the V segment lost 5 bases, leaving 10 bases of the junction unmatched. The CDR3 is 15 amino acids. CDR3 coding DNA: TGTGCCAGCAGTGGTCTAGCGGGAGTTCGTTTCGAGCAGTACTTC. As protein: CASSGLAGVRFEQYF. Drawing the rest from reference TRBV28 and TRBJ2-7, the complete variable domain is DVKVTQSSRYLVKRTGEKVFLECVQDMDHENMFWYRQDPGLGLRLIYFSYDVKMKEKGDIPEGYSVSREKKERFSLILESASTNQTSMYLCASSGLAGVRFEQYFGPGTRLTVT.

This clonotype occurred once. The chain has TRBV5-4 and TRBJ2-3, with D perhaps TRBD1 (5 bases). Germline assignment: CDR1 SGHNT and CDR2 YYREEE (reference sequence). Trimming pared 3 bases from V and 4 bases from J, leaving 18 bases between. The CDR3 runs 16 residues. The CDR3 protein is CASSSPQGSEADTQYF. The CDR3 DNA follows: TGTGCCAGCAGCTCACCGCAGGGTAGTGAGGCAGATACGCAGTATTTT.

V is TRBV20-1 and J is TRBJ2-1; TRBD2 matches at 8 bases. V trimming: 1 base; J trimming: 5 bases; junction bases outside the gene matches: 7. The V gene's germline CDR1 is DFQATT and CDR2 SNEGSKA (reference sequence). The CDR3 loop spans 15 amino acids. The CDR3 here is CSARGLAGGNNEQFF. The DNA for the CDR3 is TGCAGTGCTAGAGGTCTAGCGGGCGGTAACAATGAGCAGTTCTTC.

This clonotype has just a few counts. V and J are TRBV27 and TRBJ2-1; TRBD1 or TRBD2 may be the D gene (5 bases each). The CDR3 totals 15 residues. With 1 base removed from V and 3 bases from J, the gap between germline ends came to 10 bases. Germline V CDR1 and CDR2: MNHEY, SMNVEV (reference sequence). CDR3 nucleotides: TGTGCCAGCAGTTTATTTGGGGACGGCTACAATGAGCAGTTCTTC. Protein sequence: CASSLFGDGYNEQFF.

This clonotype has a handful of counts. CDR3 protein: CASSYSFEGAGELFF. The CDR3 DNA reads TGTGCCAGCAGTTACTCCTTCGAGGGCGCCGGGGAGCTGTTTTTT. The rearrangement links TRBV6-5 to TRBJ2-2; possibly TRBD2 for D (5 bases). Trimming took off 0 bases at V and 6 bases at J, with 11 bases between the two ends. CDR3 length equals 15 residues. CDR1 MNHEY and CDR2 SVGAGI come from the germline V gene.

This clonotype was seen a few times. This chain links TRBV5-1 with TRBJ2-4; 8 nucleotides line up with TRBD2. The CDR3 is 14 amino acids. The junction had 2 bases not matched to a gene; V was cut back by 1 base and J by 5 bases. Germline values: CDR1 SGHRS, CDR2 YFSETQ. The CDR3 loop reads CASSLKLAENIQYF. CDR3 bases: TGCGCCAGCAGCTTGAAACTAGCGGAAAACATTCAGTACTTC.

This clonotype has more than one count but fewer than ten. The gene calls are TRBV29-1 and TRBJ2-3; TRBD1 is a possible D gene (6 bases). The CDR3 spans 14 residues. The V gene's germline CDR1 is SQVTM and CDR2 ANQGSEA. Trimming removed 5 bases from V and 3 bases from J, with 15 bases in between. The CDR3 DNA is TGCAGCGTTTCCGGGACACGCGAAACAGATACGCAGTATTTT. Translating it yields CSVSGTRETDTQYF.

The chain uses TRBV9 and TRBJ2-2; tentative D call: TRBD1 (6 bases). CDR3 length: 16 amino acids. Germline V CDR1 and CDR2: SGDLS, YYNGEE. V lost 0 bases, J lost 5 bases, and 14 bases lay in between. The CDR3 coding sequence is TGTGCCAGCAGCGTAGGATGGGCAGGGGCAACCGGGGAGCTGTTTTTT. The encoded protein is CASSVGWAGATGELFF.

This clonotype was found a few times. The CDR3, as DNA: TGCAGTGCTAGAGACTGGGGGAATAGCAATCAGCCCCAGCATTTT. Its protein is CSARDWGNSNQPQHF. The chain recombines TRBV20-1 with TRBJ1-5, with D possibly matching TRBD1 (5 bases). The V end lost 0 bases, the J end lost 0 bases, and 9 bases lay between the germline ends. Per germline, CDR1 DFQATT and CDR2 SNEGSKA (reference sequence). This CDR3 contains 15 residues.

This clonotype has just a few counts. V gene TRBV7-3 combines with J gene TRBJ1-1; TRBD1 matches 8 bases. This CDR3 has 15 residues. Germline loops: CDR1 SGHTA, CDR2 FQGTGA. Trimming took 5 bases from V and 4 from J; bases not matched to a gene: 9. The CDR3 DNA sequence: TGTGCCAGCAGCCACCGCCCTACAGGGGGCACTGAAGCTTTCTTT. As protein: CASSHRPTGGTEAFF.

This clonotype has a handful of counts. The genes are TRBV6-5 and TRBJ2-3; no clear D. Trimming cost V 4 bases and J 0 bases, with 14 bases left between them. This CDR3 contains 16 residues. The V gene's germline CDR1 is MNHEY and CDR2 SVGAGI. DNA for the CDR3: TGTGCCAGCAGTTCTTTAGGTAGTTGGAGCACAGATACGCAGTATTTT. Amino acid sequence: CASSSLGSWSTDTQYF.

This clonotype was found a few times. CDR3 loop: CASSLARGGQPQHF. The CDR3 coding sequence is TGTGCCAGCAGTTTAGCCAGGGGCGGGCAGCCCCAGCATTTT. The gene calls are TRBV27 and TRBJ1-5; tentative D call: TRBD1 (6 bases). V lost 2 bases, J lost 7 bases, and 12 bases lay in between. Germline CDR1 and CDR2: MNHEY and SMNVEV (reference sequence). The CDR3 length is 14 residues.